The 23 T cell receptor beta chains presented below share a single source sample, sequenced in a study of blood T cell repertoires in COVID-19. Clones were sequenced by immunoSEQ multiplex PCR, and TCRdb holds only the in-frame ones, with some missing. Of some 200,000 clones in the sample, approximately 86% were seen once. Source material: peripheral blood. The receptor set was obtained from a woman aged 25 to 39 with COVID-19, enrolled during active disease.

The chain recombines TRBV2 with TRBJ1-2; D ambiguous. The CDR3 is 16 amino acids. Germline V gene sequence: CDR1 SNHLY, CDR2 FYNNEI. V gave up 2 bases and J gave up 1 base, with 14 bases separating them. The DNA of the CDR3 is TGTGCCAGCAGTGAAACTAGGACTGCACTTAACTATGGCTACACCTTC. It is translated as CASSETRTALNYGYTF.

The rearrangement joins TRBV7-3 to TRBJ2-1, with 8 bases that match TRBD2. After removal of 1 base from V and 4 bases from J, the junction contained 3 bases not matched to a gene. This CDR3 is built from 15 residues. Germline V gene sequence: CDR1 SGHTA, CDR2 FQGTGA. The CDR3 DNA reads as TGTGCCAGCAGCTTAATCAGCGGGGGATACAATGAGCAGTTCTTC. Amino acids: CASSLISGGYNEQFF.

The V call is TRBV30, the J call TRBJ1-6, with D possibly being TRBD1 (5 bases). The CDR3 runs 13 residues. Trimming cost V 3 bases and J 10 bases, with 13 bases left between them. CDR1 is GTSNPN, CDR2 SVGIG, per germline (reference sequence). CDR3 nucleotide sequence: TGTGCCTGGAGGGGGCAAGGTCGGTCACCCCTCCACTTT. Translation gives CAWRGQGRSPLHF.

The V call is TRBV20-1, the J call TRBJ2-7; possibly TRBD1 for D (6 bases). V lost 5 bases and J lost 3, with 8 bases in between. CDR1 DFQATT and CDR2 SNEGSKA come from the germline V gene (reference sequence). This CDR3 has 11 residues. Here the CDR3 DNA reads TGCAGTGCTTTAGGGGGCTACGAGCAGTACTTC. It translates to CSALGGYEQYF.

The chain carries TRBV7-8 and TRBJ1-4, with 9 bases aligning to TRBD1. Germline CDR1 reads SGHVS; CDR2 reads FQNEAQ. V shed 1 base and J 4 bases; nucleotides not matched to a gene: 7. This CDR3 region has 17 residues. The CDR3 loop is CASSLDGTGSLNEKLFF. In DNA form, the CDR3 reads TGTGCCAGCAGCTTAGACGGGACAGGGAGCCTTAATGAAAAACTGTTTTTT.

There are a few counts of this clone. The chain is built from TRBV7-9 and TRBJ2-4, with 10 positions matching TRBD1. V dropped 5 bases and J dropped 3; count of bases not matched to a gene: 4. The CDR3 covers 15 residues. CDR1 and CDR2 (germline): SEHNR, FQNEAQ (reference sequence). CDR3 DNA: TGTGCCAGCAGCCTAGGACAGGGGGGCAAAAACATTCAGTACTTC. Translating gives CASSLGQGGKNIQYF.

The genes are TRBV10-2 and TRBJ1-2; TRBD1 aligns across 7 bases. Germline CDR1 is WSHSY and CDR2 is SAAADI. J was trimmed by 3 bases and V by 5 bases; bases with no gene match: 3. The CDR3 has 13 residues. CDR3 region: CASSTTGDYGYTF. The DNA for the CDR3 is TGCGCCAGCAGTACCACAGGGGACTATGGCTACACCTTC.

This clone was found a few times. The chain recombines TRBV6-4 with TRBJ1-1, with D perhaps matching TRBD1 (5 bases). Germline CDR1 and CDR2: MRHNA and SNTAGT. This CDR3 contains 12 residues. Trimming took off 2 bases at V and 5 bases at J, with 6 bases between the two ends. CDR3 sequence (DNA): TGTGCCAGCAGTGACGGGGCAACTGAAGCTTTCTTT. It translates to CASSDGATEAFF.

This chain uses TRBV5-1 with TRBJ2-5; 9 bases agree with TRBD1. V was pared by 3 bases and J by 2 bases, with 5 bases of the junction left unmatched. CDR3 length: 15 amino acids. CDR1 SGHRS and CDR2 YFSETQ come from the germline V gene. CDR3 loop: CASSWGQGGQETQYF. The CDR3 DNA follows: TGCGCCAGCAGCTGGGGACAGGGAGGGCAAGAGACCCAGTACTTC.

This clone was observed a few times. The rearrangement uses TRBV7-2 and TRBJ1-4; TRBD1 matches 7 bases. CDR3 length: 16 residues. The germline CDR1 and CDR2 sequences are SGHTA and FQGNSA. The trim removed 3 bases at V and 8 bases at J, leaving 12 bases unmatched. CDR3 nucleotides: TGTGCCAGCAGCTTGGGATTGACAGGGCGTAGAGAAAAACTGTTTTTT. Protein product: CASSLGLTGRREKLFF. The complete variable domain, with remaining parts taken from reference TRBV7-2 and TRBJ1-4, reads GAGVSQSPSNKVTEKGKDVELRCDPISGHTALYWYRQSLGQGLEFLIYFQGNSAPDKSGLPSDRFSAERTGGSVSTLTIQRTQQEDSAVYLCASSLGLTGRREKLFFGSGTQLSVL.

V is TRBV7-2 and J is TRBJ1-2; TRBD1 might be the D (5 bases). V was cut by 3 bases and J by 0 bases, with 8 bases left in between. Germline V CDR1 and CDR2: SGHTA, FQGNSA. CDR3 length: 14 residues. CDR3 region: CASSLQGSNYGYTF. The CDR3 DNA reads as TGTGCCAGCAGCTTGCAGGGCTCTAACTATGGCTACACCTTC.

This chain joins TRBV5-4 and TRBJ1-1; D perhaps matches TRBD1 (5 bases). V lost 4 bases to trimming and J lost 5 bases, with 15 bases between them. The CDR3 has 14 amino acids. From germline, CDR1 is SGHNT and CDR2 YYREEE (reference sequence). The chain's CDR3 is CASSVGGGRTEAFF. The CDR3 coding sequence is TGTGCCAGCAGCGTTGGGGGGGGAAGGACTGAAGCTTTCTTT. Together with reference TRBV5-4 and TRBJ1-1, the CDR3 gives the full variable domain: ETGVTQSPTHLIKTRGQQVTLRCSSQSGHNTVSWYQQALGQGPQFIFQYYREEENGRGNFPPRFSGLQFPNYSSELNVNALELDDSALYLCASSVGGGRTEAFFGQGTRLTVV.

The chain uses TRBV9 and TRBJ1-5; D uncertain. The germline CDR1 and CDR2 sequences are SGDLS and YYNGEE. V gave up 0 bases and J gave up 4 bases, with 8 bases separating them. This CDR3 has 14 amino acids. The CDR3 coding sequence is TGTGCCAGCAGCGTAGGGGCCGATAATCAGCCCCAGCATTTT. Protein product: CASSVGADNQPQHF.

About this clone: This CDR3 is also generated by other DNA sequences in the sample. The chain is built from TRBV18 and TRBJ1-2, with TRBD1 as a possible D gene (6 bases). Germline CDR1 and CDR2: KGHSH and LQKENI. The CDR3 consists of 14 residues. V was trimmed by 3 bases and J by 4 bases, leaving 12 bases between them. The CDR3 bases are TGTGCCAGCTCACCGACAGGACTCCTCTATGGCTACACCTTC. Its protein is CASSPTGLLYGYTF.

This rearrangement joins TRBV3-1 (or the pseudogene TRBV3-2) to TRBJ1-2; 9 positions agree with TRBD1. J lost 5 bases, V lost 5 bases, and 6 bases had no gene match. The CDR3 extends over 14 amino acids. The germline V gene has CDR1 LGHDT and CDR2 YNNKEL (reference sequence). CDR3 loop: CASSDRGGEYGYTF. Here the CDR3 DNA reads TGTGCCAGCAGCGACAGGGGGGGGGAGTATGGCTACACCTTC.

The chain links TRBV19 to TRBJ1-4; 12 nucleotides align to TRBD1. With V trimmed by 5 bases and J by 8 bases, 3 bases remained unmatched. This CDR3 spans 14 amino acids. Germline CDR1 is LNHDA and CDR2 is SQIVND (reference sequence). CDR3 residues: CASSSGTGGEKLFF. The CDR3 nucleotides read TGTGCCAGTAGTTCCGGGACAGGGGGCGAAAAACTGTTTTTT.

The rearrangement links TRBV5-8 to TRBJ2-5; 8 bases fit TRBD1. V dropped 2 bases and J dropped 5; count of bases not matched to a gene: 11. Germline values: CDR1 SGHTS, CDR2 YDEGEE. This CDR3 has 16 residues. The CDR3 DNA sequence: TGTGCCAGCAGCTTCGGCCAGGGGGCAGTTGGTGAGACCCAGTACTTC. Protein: CASSFGQGAVGETQYF.

The CDR3 here is CASSLGSDEQFF. Written as DNA, the CDR3 is TGTGCCAGCAGCTTAGGATCGGATGAGCAGTTCTTC. J is TRBJ2-1 and V is TRBV11-3; D is uncertain. This CDR3 contains 12 residues. V was shortened by 1 base and J by 8 bases, with 6 bases between the two germline ends. Germline CDR1 and CDR2: SGHNT and YENEEA.

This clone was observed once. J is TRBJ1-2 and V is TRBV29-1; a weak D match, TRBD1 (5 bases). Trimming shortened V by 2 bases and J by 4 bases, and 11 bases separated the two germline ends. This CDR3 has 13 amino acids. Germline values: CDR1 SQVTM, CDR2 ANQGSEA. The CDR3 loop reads CSVEPRVGYGYTF. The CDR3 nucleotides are TGCAGCGTTGAACCCAGGGTTGGCTATGGCTACACCTTC.

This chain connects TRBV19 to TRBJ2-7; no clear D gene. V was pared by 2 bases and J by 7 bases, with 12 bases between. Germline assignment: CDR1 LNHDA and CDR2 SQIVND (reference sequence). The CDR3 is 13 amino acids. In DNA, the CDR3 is TGTGCCAGTAGTATAATTGATCGAGCAGAGCAGTACTTC. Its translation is CASSIIDRAEQYF.

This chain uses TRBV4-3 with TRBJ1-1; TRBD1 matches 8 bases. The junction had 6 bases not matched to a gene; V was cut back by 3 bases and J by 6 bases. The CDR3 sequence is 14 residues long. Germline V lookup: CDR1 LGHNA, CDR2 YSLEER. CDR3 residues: CASSQTGEGAEAFF. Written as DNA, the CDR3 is TGCGCCAGCAGCCAGACAGGGGAAGGCGCTGAAGCTTTCTTT.

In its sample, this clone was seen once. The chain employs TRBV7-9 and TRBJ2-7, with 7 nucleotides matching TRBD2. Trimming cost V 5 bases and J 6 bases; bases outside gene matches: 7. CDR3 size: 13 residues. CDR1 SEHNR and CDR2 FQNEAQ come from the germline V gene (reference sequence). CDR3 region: CASSGRLALEQYF. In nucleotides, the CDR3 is TGTGCCAGCAGCGGACGACTAGCCCTCGAGCAGTACTTC. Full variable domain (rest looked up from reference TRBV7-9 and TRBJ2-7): DTGVSQNPRHKITKRGQNVTFRCDPISEHNRLYWYRQTLGQGPEFLTYFQNEAQLEKSRLLSDRFSAERPKGSFSTLEIQRTEQGDSAMYLCASSGRLALEQYFGPGTRLTVT.

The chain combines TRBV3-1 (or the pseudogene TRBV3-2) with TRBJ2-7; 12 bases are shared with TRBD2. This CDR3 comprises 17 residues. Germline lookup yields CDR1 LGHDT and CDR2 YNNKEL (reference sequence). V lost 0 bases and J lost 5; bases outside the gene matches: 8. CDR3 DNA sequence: TGTGCCAGCAGCCAAGAAGGCCTAGCGGGAGGGAGCGACGAGCAGTACTTC. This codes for CASSQEGLAGGSDEQYF.